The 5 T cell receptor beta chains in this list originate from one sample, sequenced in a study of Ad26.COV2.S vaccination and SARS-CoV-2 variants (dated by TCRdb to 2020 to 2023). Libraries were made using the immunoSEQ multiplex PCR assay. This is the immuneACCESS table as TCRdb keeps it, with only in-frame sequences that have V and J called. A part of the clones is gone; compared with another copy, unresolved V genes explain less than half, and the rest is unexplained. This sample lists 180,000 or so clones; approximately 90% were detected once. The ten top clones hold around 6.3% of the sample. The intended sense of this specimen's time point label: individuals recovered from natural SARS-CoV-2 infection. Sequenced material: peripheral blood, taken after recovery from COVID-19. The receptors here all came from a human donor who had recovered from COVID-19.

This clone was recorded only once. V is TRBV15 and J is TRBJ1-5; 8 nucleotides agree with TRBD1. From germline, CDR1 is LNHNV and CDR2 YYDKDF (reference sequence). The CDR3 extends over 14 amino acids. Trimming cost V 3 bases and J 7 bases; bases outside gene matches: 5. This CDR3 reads CATSRGTGGQPQHF. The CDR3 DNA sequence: TGTGCCACCAGCAGGGGGACAGGAGGCCAGCCCCAGCATTTT.

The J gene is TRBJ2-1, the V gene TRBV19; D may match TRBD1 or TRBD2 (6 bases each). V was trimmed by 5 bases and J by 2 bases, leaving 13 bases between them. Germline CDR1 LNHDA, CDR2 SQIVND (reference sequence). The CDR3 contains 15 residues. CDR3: CASSGGGTPYNEQFF. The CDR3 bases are TGTGCCAGTAGTGGGGGCGGGACCCCCTACAATGAGCAGTTCTTC.

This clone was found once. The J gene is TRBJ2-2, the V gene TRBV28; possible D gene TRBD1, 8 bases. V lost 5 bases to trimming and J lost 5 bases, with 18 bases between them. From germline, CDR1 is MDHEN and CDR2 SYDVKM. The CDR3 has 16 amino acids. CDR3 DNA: TGTGCCAGCAGTCCTAACAGGGGGGGACGAACCGGGGAGCTGTTTTTT. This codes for CASSPNRGGRTGELFF.

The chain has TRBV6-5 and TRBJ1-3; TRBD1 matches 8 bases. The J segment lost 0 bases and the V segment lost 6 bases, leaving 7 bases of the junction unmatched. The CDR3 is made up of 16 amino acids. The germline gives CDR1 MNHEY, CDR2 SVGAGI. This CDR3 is CASSYTGTGSGNTIYF. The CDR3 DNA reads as TGTGCCAGCAGCTACACCGGGACAGGCTCTGGAAACACCATATATTTT.

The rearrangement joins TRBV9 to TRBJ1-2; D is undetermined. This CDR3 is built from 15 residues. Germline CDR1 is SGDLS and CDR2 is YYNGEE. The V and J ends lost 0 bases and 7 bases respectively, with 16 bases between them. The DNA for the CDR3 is TGTGCCAGCAGCGTAGACCCAGGAGGTCTCGGTGGCTACACCTTC. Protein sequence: CASSVDPGGLGGYTF.